A selection of T cell receptor beta chains follows, all from one sample in a study of control samples from healthy donors and cancer patients. Sequenced by immunoSEQ multiplex PCR; TCRdb stores in-frame clones only, minus some. The table lists about 200,000 clones, about 91% of them singletons. The specimen sequenced was blood. Receptors originate from a man aged 30 to 45 in good health. Each CDR3 is given with its conserved first and last residue. Each record gives: V gene, J gene, CDR3 protein.

>TRBV18|TRBJ1-5
CASSPGAGQGGGQPQHF
>TRBV5-1|TRBJ2-1
CASSSSGTGGRNEQFF
>TRBV10-1|TRBJ2-3
CASSVSGDNTQYF
>TRBV25-1|TRBJ1-5
CASSEPGGNQPQHF
>TRBV19|TRBJ1-2
CASSQRTNYGYTF
>TRBV18|TRBJ2-7
CASSPQQSSYEQYF
>TRBV12-3/TRBV12-4|TRBJ1-2
CASSSGPLYGYTF
>TRBV27|TRBJ1-6
CASTLRTGKNSPLHF
>TRBV5-1|TRBJ2-7
CASSLVGQGIDEQYF
>TRBV7-2|TRBJ2-1
CASQNAIYNEQFF
>TRBV5-1|TRBJ1-3
CASTTGSSGNTIYF
>TRBV5-4|TRBJ1-2
CASSSTLRTGGVSYGYTF
>TRBV28|TRBJ2-3
CASSLGGVGDTQYF
>TRBV5-5|TRBJ1-5
CASSLYLTGNQPQHF
>TRBV5-1|TRBJ1-4
CASSLDPGGGEKLFF
>TRBV27|TRBJ2-2
CASSFRDRAGELFF
>TRBV25-1|TRBJ2-7
CASRRGASYEQYF
>TRBV12-3/TRBV12-4|TRBJ1-5
CASVGPGQPQHF
>TRBV5-1|TRBJ2-3
CASSLWNTDTQYF
>TRBV4-1|TRBJ1-5
CASSQEGYNQPQHF
>TRBV7-9|TRBJ2-1
CASSLRTPYNEQFF
>TRBV10-2|TRBJ1-2
CASTGGRGYGYTF
>TRBV3-1/TRBV3-2|TRBJ1-5
CASSQGGQPQHF
>TRBV7-8|TRBJ2-7
CASSLSRGNEQYF
>TRBV5-4|TRBJ2-3
CASSLDRTGTDTQYF
>TRBV5-1|TRBJ1-1
CASSLGHLNTEAFF
>TRBV6-5|TRBJ2-2
CASSRQGLDTGELFF
>TRBV5-6|TRBJ2-7
CASTWQGRPLEQYF